This TCR beta chain was identified during a study of T cell repertoires in cytomegalovirus infection. Looking at the study overall: Indicated by public TCR beta signatures were CMV infection and matching HLA type. Findings and caveats of the study: HLA-C-restricted CMV clonotypes gave the most frequent clonotype in two of eight donors. Summed public TCR beta family frequency identified CMV carriers bearing the relevant HLA.

This clonotype turned up a few times. No antigen is known for it. Trimming took 6 bases from V and 9 from J; bases not matched to a gene: 11. CDR3 length: 13 residues. Germline-derived CDR1 and CDR2 are DFQATT and SNEGSKA (reference sequence). One entry per CDR3 protein, called by TCRdb with MiXCR from the reads. The repertoire holds about 260,000 distinct CDR3 sequences, with approximately 13% as singletons. The sequence came from a human donor in good health (CMV status not recorded). Some clones in this sample may be carry-over from other donors' samples. The specimen was PBMCs. The rearrangement joins TRBV20-1 to TRBJ2-1, with 7 bases that match TRBD1. CDR3 in DNA: TGCAGTGCCGGGGAGCTCTACAGGGGTGAGCAGTTCTTC. Amino acid sequence: CSAGELYRGEQFF.